This T cell receptor beta chain was sequenced in a study of blood T cells in healthy people across ages. The authors extracted at least 5.5 micrograms of total RNA per sample. V trimming: 4 bases; J trimming: 3 bases; junction bases outside the gene matches: 9. CDR1 is MNHNY and CDR2 is SVGAGI in the germline V gene (reference sequence). There are 16 residues in the CDR3. A sample-barcoded 5' primer and a J-beta primer mix were used in a second PCR of about 7 to 12 cycles. TCRdb re-derived calls from the 5' RACE reads in MiXCR, one entry per CDR3 protein. Seen here are 630,000 or so distinct CDR3 sequences, approximately 30% observed once, and the top ten hold about 15%. Findings of the study overall: When set beside aged donors, long-lived donors presented more naive CD4+ cells and higher diversity.

This clonotype was seen at least ten times. As yet, its antigen is unknown. This sequence joins TRBV6-6 and TRBJ2-1, with 7 positions matching TRBD1. This clonotype was sampled from a woman of 80 years or more in good health. Sequencing input: blood. In DNA, the CDR3 is TGTGCCAGCAGTTTACTGGGACAGAGCCTCTACAATGAGCAGTTCTTC. Protein sequence: CASSLLGQSLYNEQFF.